A selection of T cell receptor beta chains follows, all from one sample in a study of Ad26.COV2.S vaccination and SARS-CoV-2 variants. The method was immunoSEQ multiplex PCR; TCRdb's version includes in-frame clones alone and lacks a portion of them. The sample lists about 400,000 clones, approximately 87% occurring once. The sequenced sample was peripheral blood, obtained in a trial of Ad26.COV2.S vaccine versus placebo. The receptors shown here come from a person between 18 and 60 years old who received the Ad26.COV2.S COVID-19 vaccine or a placebo. The CDR3 runs from the conserved cysteine through the conserved F or W. The size entry is marked missing in some rows and otherwise reads once, few, many or a size class.

J: TRBJ1-2; length: 15; size: .; V: TRBV21-1; CDR3: CASKLCTGTGNGYTF
J: TRBJ2-3; length: 14; size: .; V: TRBV19; CDR3: CASSARQGPDTQYF
J: TRBJ1-2; length: 13; size: .; V: TRBV6-5; CDR3: CASRIGTGSGYTF
J: TRBJ2-5; length: 13; size: once; V: TRBV4-1; CDR3: CASSQWKGETQYF
J: TRBJ1-1; length: 13; size: .; V: TRBV6-2/TRBV6-3; CDR3: CASSLTGNTEAFF
J: TRBJ2-3; length: 12; size: .; V: TRBV5-5; CDR3: CASSFSTDTQYF
J: TRBJ1-2; length: 14; size: .; V: TRBV19; CDR3: CASSPGLSVYGYTF
J: TRBJ2-2; length: 16; size: once; V: TRBV5-1; CDR3: CASSDGGTANTGELFF
J: TRBJ2-5; length: 14; size: .; V: TRBV5-1; CDR3: CASSLEPGDETQYF
J: TRBJ1-6; length: 16; size: .; V: TRBV10-3; CDR3: CAISDMDRAYNSPLHF
J: TRBJ2-1; length: 13; size: .; V: TRBV28; CDR3: CASSLYRGYEQFF
J: TRBJ2-3; length: 14; size: .; V: TRBV6-1; CDR3: CASSGDREADTQYF
J: TRBJ2-2; length: 17; size: .; V: TRBV28; CDR3: CASSLSLDITNTGELFF
J: TRBJ2-2; length: 15; size: once; V: TRBV6-2/TRBV6-3; CDR3: CASSDRAANTGELFF
J: TRBJ1-5; length: 15; size: few; V: TRBV6-6; CDR3: CASRASGTGPQPQHF
J: TRBJ2-7; length: 15; size: .; V: TRBV7-8; CDR3: CASSFSGARQGEQYF
J: TRBJ2-7; length: 15; size: .; V: TRBV7-9; CDR3: CASSLVGQFTYEQYF
J: TRBJ2-7; length: 14; size: .; V: TRBV28; CDR3: CASRGTGGLVEQYF
J: TRBJ1-6; length: 14; size: .; V: TRBV5-5; CDR3: CASSLGQGTSPLHF
J: TRBJ2-1; length: 13; size: .; V: TRBV12-3/TRBV12-4; CDR3: CASSHTSGNEQFF